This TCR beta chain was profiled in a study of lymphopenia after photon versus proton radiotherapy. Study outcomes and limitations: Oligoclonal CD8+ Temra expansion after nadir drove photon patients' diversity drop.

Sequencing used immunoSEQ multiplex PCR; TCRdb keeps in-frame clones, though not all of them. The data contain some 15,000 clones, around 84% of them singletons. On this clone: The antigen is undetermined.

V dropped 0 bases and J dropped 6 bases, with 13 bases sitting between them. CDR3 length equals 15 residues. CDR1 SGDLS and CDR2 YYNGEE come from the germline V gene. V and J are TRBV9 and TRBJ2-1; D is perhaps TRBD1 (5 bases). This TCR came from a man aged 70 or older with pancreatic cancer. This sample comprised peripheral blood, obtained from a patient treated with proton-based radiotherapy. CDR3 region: CASSVEARGTNEQFF. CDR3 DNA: TGTGCCAGCAGCGTAGAGGCTAGGGGAACCAATGAGCAGTTCTTC.